The 27 T cell receptor beta chains below all came from one sample that was sequenced in a study of T cell responses to AZD1222 COVID-19 vaccine (dated by TCRdb to the early 2020s). What the time point label conveys for this sample: baseline before first vaccination. Libraries were constructed by the immunoSEQ multiplex PCR assay. TCRdb carries this immuneACCESS record with in-frame sequences only. Its versions omit some clonotypes, under half of them owing to an unresolved V gene in the studies checked, with the rest unexplained. Within this sample are about 97,000 clones, with around 83% of them counted one time only. Approximately 5% of the sample is in the top ten clones. The starting material was peripheral blood, obtained on day 0 of AZD1222 vaccination. These TCRs come from an adult in good health.

This chain connects TRBV6-5 to TRBJ1-1; the D is unclear. Trimming cost V 6 bases and J 4 bases, with 15 bases left between them. Germline values: CDR1 MNHEY, CDR2 SVGAGI. This CDR3 is built from 14 residues. CDR3 loop: CASREVTPGTEAFF. For the CDR3, the DNA is TGTGCCAGCAGGGAGGTCACACCTGGCACTGAAGCTTTCTTT.

The CDR3 loop is CAGASGETQHF. CDR3 nucleotide sequence: TGTGCCGGAGCCTCAGGGGAAACCCAGCATTTT. The chain links TRBV28 to TRBJ1-5, with TRBD1 as a possible D gene (6 bases). Trimming cost V 11 bases and J 11 bases, with 16 bases left between them. Germline values: CDR1 MDHEN, CDR2 SYDVKM. This CDR3 is built from 11 residues.

The chain combines TRBV9 with TRBJ2-4; tentative D call: TRBD1 (8 bases). The CDR3 consists of 14 residues. V shed 4 bases and J shed 9 bases, with 17 bases lying between them. Per germline, CDR1 SGDLS and CDR2 YYNGEE. The CDR3 region is CASSTPDREGIQYF. CDR3 bases: TGTGCCAGCAGCACCCCGGACAGGGAGGGCATTCAGTACTTC.

The chain uses TRBV20-1 and TRBJ2-7, with D possibly matching TRBD2 (5 bases). CDR3 size: 11 residues. V was shortened by 3 bases and J by 6 bases, with 9 bases between the two germline ends. Germline CDR1 DFQATT, CDR2 SNEGSKA (reference sequence). CDR3 nucleotide sequence: TGCAGTGCTAGCATGAGGGCCGAGCAGTACTTC. It is translated as CSASMRAEQYF.

In DNA, the CDR3 is TGTGCCACCAGTGATTCCTGGGACCCTAGCTCCTACAATGAGCAGTTCTTC. The encoded protein is CATSDSWDPSSYNEQFF. The chain combines TRBV24-1 with TRBJ2-1; D tentatively reads TRBD1 or TRBD2 (5 bases each). V was cut by 2 bases and J by 0 bases, with 13 bases left in between. CDR1 is KGHDR, CDR2 SFDVKD, per germline. CDR3 length: 17 amino acids.

The V gene is TRBV4-3, the J gene TRBJ2-1; the D gene is possibly TRBD2 (5 bases). Trimming cost V 0 bases and J 7 bases, with 10 bases left between them. Germline V gene data show CDR1 as LGHNA and CDR2 as YSLEER. CDR3 length: 14 residues. The CDR3 spells CASSQERLTNEQFF. Written as DNA, the CDR3 is TGCGCCAGCAGCCAAGAAAGACTAACAAATGAGCAGTTCTTC.

The chain employs TRBV9 and TRBJ2-7; 7 nucleotides line up with TRBD1. Looked up from germline, CDR1 is SGDLS and CDR2 is YYNGEE. The CDR3 extends over 14 amino acids. The V gene end was trimmed by 4 bases and the J gene end by 3 bases; junction bases not matched to a gene: 7. CDR3 protein: CASSPRTGSYEQYF. The CDR3 nucleotides read TGTGCCAGCAGCCCCCGGACAGGTAGCTACGAGCAGTACTTC.

V usage is TRBV5-1 and J usage is TRBJ1-4; TRBD1 matches 7 bases. Per germline, CDR1 SGHRS and CDR2 YFSETQ. CDR3 length: 17 residues. With 0 bases clipped from V and 0 bases from J, the junction kept 5 bases outside the gene matches. CDR3 nucleotides: TGCGCCAGCAGCTTGGGGGACAGACCTGCAACTAATGAAAAACTGTTTTTT. Protein sequence: CASSLGDRPATNEKLFF.

J is TRBJ2-2 and V is TRBV7-3, with no clear D. The germline V gene encodes CDR1 SGHTA and CDR2 FQGTGA. This CDR3 is 14 amino acids long. The ends were cut back, 7 bases at V and 0 bases at J, with 9 bases in the middle. CDR3 DNA sequence: TGTGCCAGCACACCCAAAGCGAACACCGGGGAGCTGTTTTTT. It translates to CASTPKANTGELFF.

The gene calls are TRBV5-6 and TRBJ1-1, with a possible D match to TRBD1 (5 bases). Deletions cut 0 bases from V and 4 bases from J, with 7 bases between. The CDR3 contains 13 residues. Per germline, CDR1 SGHDT and CDR2 YYEEEE. This chain's CDR3 is CASSLGRGTEAFF. CDR3 in DNA: TGTGCCAGCAGCTTGGGGAGGGGCACTGAAGCTTTCTTT.

V usage is TRBV29-1 and J usage is TRBJ1-1; D is ambiguous. V lost 6 bases and J 1 base, leaving 12 bases between the germline ends. The CDR3 has 13 amino acids. CDR1 and CDR2 from the germline V gene are SQVTM and ANQGSEA. This CDR3 reads CSVTSGRNTEAFF. DNA of the CDR3: TGCAGCGTAACCTCGGGTCGGAACACTGAAGCTTTCTTT.

This chain joins TRBV7-2 and TRBJ1-2, with D tentatively TRBD1 (6 bases). The germline V and J ends were trimmed by 5 bases and 4 bases, with 20 bases remaining between them. Germline CDR1 SGHTA, CDR2 FQGNSA. The CDR3 is made up of 16 amino acids. Written as DNA, the CDR3 is TGTGCCAGCAGCCTGATCCGGGACACAGTACTCTATGGCTACACCTTC. It encodes CASSLIRDTVLYGYTF.

V usage is TRBV21-1 and J usage is TRBJ2-7; the DNA was not compared with TRBD1, the D call given in the table. TRBV21-1 is a known pseudogene. The CDR3 is 17 residues long. The CDR3 spells CASSKDPTGQSSYEQYF. In DNA form, the CDR3 reads TGTGCCAGCAGCAAAGACCCGACAGGGCAAAGCTCCTACGAGCAGTACTTC.

The V gene is TRBV7-9, the J gene TRBJ1-6, with a tentative D call TRBD1 (5 bases). There are 16 residues in the CDR3. The germline V and J ends were trimmed by 5 bases and 7 bases, with 18 bases remaining between them. Germline V CDR1 and CDR2: SEHNR, FQNEAQ (reference sequence). DNA of the CDR3: TGTGCCAGCAGCCCAATTGTCTTGGGGACGAATTCACCCCTCCACTTT. This sequence encodes CASSPIVLGTNSPLHF. Complete variable domain (other parts from reference TRBV7-9 and TRBJ1-6): DTGVSQNPRHKITKRGQNVTFRCDPISEHNRLYWYRQTLGQGPEFLTYFQNEAQLEKSRLLSDRFSAERPKGSFSTLEIQRTEQGDSAMYLCASSPIVLGTNSPLHFGNGTRLTVT.

This rearrangement joins TRBV28 to TRBJ2-5, with D possibly being TRBD1 or TRBD2 (5 bases each). V shed 5 bases and J shed 6 bases, with 13 bases lying between them. Germline-derived CDR1 and CDR2 are MDHEN and SYDVKM. CDR3 length: 13 amino acids. The CDR3 coding sequence is TGTGCCAGCAGTCTACGGGGCACACAGACCCAGTACTTC. Its protein product is CASSLRGTQTQYF.

The chain recombines TRBV19 with TRBJ2-2; D is unclear. The CDR3 totals 17 residues. V shed 6 bases and J shed 7 bases, with 24 bases lying between them. Germline CDR1 is LNHDA and CDR2 is SQIVND (reference sequence). This chain's CDR3 is CASSGLLGRPEGGELFF. The CDR3 region has the DNA TGTGCCAGTAGCGGGTTACTCGGACGGCCGGAAGGCGGGGAGCTGTTTTTT.

The chain couples TRBV9 to TRBJ1-3; D gene uncertain. Trimming removed 3 bases at V and 2 bases at J, with 6 bases between. CDR3 length equals 13 residues. Per the germline V gene, CDR1 is SGDLS and CDR2 is YYNGEE. CDR3 loop: CASSDSTGNTIYF. The CDR3, as DNA: TGTGCCAGCAGCGACAGTACTGGAAACACCATATATTTT. Full variable domain (missing parts from reference TRBV9 and TRBJ1-3): DSGVTQTPKHLITATGQRVTLRCSPRSGDLSVYWYQQSLDQGLQFLIQYYNGEERAKGNILERFSAQQFPDLHSELNLSSLELGDSALYFCASSDSTGNTIYFGEGSWLTVV.

This clone has only a few counts. The rearrangement links TRBV5-6 to TRBJ1-2; possible D gene TRBD1, 5 bases. This CDR3 comprises 13 residues. CDR1 is SGHDT, CDR2 YYEEEE, per germline. V shed 1 base and J shed 4 bases, with 8 bases lying between them. The CDR3 nucleotides read TGTGCCAGCAGCTTGATCACAGGCTATGGCTACACCTTC. This gives the protein CASSLITGYGYTF. Together with reference TRBV5-6 and TRBJ1-2, the CDR3 gives the full variable domain: DAGVTQSPTHLIKTRGQQVTLRCSPKSGHDTVSWYQQALGQGPQFIFQYYEEEERQRGNFPDRFSGHQFPNYSSELNVNALLLGDSALYLCASSLITGYGYTFGSGTRLTVV.

The genes are TRBV7-2 and TRBJ2-1; 7 positions agree with TRBD1. The junction had 8 bases not matched to a gene; V was cut back by 2 bases and J by 4 bases. This CDR3 is built from 16 residues. Germline V gene sequence: CDR1 SGHTA, CDR2 FQGNSA. CDR3 residues: CASSLPLGQRYNEQFF. CDR3 bases: TGTGCCAGCAGCTTACCCCTGGGACAGCGATACAATGAGCAGTTCTTC.

The rearrangement links TRBV12-5 to TRBJ2-7; possibly TRBD1 for D (6 bases). CDR1 is LGHNT and CDR2 is FRNRAP in the germline V gene. CDR3 length: 14 amino acids. V was trimmed by 5 bases and J by 12 bases, leaving 23 bases between them. The CDR3 sequence is CASGPDSPGTSLYF. As DNA, the CDR3 is TGTGCTAGTGGTCCGGACAGCCCGGGGACGAGTCTGTACTTC.

The chain is built from TRBV7-2 and TRBJ2-1; D not certain. Germline CDR1 reads SGHTA; CDR2 reads FQGNSA. This CDR3 comprises 13 residues. Trimming cost V 4 bases and J 5 bases, with 9 bases left between them. CDR3 bases: TGTGCCAGCAGCTCCCAATATAACAATGAGCAGTTCTTC. Amino acid sequence: CASSSQYNNEQFF.

This chain uses TRBV5-4 with TRBJ1-2; 7 nucleotides agree with TRBD1. From germline, CDR1 is SGHNT and CDR2 YYREEE (reference sequence). The CDR3 is 14 residues long. J gave up 2 bases and V 2 bases, and 3 bases lay outside the gene matches. The CDR3 region is CASSFAGGNYGYTF. The CDR3 DNA sequence: TGTGCCAGCAGCTTTGCAGGGGGAAACTATGGCTACACCTTC.

The V and J genes are TRBV28 and TRBJ1-2, with D unresolved. The germline V gene encodes CDR1 MDHEN and CDR2 SYDVKM. The V gene lost 5 bases and the J gene lost 8 bases, with 9 bases spanning the gap. The CDR3 is 11 amino acids. The CDR3 DNA is TGTGCCAGCAGTCGGGGAGACGGCTACACCTTC. Translated, it gives CASSRGDGYTF.

The chain has TRBV9 and TRBJ1-2, with a possible D match to TRBD1 (6 bases). From germline, CDR1 is SGDLS and CDR2 YYNGEE. Trimming took 0 bases from V and 2 from J, leaving 11 bases between them. The CDR3 runs 15 residues. CDR3 bases: TGTGCCAGCAGCGTAGAAACAGGGCTAAACTATGGCTACACCTTC. Protein sequence: CASSVETGLNYGYTF.

The chain has TRBV4-3 and TRBJ2-4, with no clear D. The CDR3 consists of 16 residues. The V gene's germline CDR1 is LGHNA and CDR2 YSLEER. The V and J ends lost 1 base and 0 bases respectively, with 10 bases between them. CDR3 sequence: CASSQGVYLAKNIQYF. In DNA, the CDR3 is TGCGCCAGCAGCCAAGGAGTATACTTAGCCAAAAACATTCAGTACTTC.

The chain recombines TRBV4-2 with TRBJ2-6; the D call may be TRBD1 or TRBD2 (5 bases each). Germline assignment: CDR1 LGHNA and CDR2 YNFKEQ. Trimming cost V 0 bases and J 0 bases, with 21 bases left between them. CDR3 length: 21 amino acids. The CDR3 loop is CASSQDRGKTGQSSGANVLTF. The DNA for the CDR3 is TGTGCCAGCAGCCAAGATAGAGGGAAAACAGGCCAGAGCTCTGGGGCCAACGTCCTGACTTTC.

The chain employs TRBV5-1 and TRBJ1-1, with TRBD1 as a possible D gene (5 bases). V was pared by 0 bases and J by 6 bases, with 9 bases between. The CDR3 totals 13 residues. The germline CDR1 and CDR2 sequences are SGHRS and YFSETQ. The CDR3: CASSLGGTAEAFF. The CDR3 bases are TGCGCCAGCAGCTTGGGGGGGACGGCTGAAGCTTTCTTT.